What follows are 29 T cell receptor beta chains derived from one specimen sequenced in a study of T cells in women clearing cervical HPV infection. Clones were sequenced by immunoSEQ multiplex PCR, and TCRdb holds only the in-frame ones, with some missing. Its table records about 25,000 clones. Sequenced material: blood buffy coat. These TCRs come from a woman between 18 and 70 years old with a cervical HPV16 infection that either progressed to CIN3+ or cleared (not recorded which).

With respect to this clone: The read gets to within 3 residues of the CDR3 end, and the germline J gene fills in the rest. The chain recombines TRBV4-2 with TRBJ1-5, with D hard to call. Deletions cut 8 bases from V and 4 bases from J, with 15 bases between. Germline V CDR1 and CDR2: LGHNA, YNFKEQ. The CDR3 is 14 residues long. The CDR3 region is CASRQSDENQPQHF. CDR3 DNA (partial): TGTGCCAGCCGGCAGAGCGACGAGAATCAGCCC.

Here the CDR3 reads CASSTSGGSNEQFF. The DNA read from the CDR3 is TGTGCCAGCTCAACCTCGGGGGGGAGTAATGAG. This sequence joins TRBV18 and TRBJ2-1; TRBD2 matches at 8 bases. The read comes to an end 3 residues before the CDR3 does, leaving the germline J gene to fill in the end. Germline CDR1 KGHSH, CDR2 LQKENI. CDR3 length: 14 amino acids. V lost 5 bases and J lost 7; bases outside the gene matches: 7.

A note on this clone: The read ends 3 residues shy of where the CDR3 ends; the end is completed using the germline J gene. This rearrangement joins TRBV6-2 or TRBV6-3 to TRBJ2-7; 11 bases are a match to TRBD2. J gave up 1 base and V 4 bases, and 6 bases lay outside the gene matches. Germline assignment: CDR1 MNHEY and CDR2 SVGEGT. The CDR3 is made up of 16 amino acids. CDR3 DNA, as far as it was read: TGTGCCAGCAGTTCCCCGACTAGCGGGGTTTCCTACGAG. Its protein is CASSSPTSGVSYE. The whole CDR3 sequence reads CASSSPTSGVSYEQYF.

About this clone: Coverage ceases 3 residues before the CDR3 finishes, and the germline J gene fills in the end. The chain is built from TRBV7-3 and TRBJ2-2; 7 bases agree with TRBD2. The V gene end was trimmed by 7 bases and the J gene end by 0 bases; junction bases not matched to a gene: 5. The CDR3 spans 15 residues. CDR1 is SGHTA, CDR2 FQGTGA, per germline. CDR3 loop: CASTPGGTNTGELFF. CDR3 bases read: TGTGCCAGCACCCCGGGGGGAACGAACACCGGGGAG.

A word on this clone: The observed sequence ends 3 residues before the CDR3 terminus, with the missing tail filled in from the germline J gene. The chain carries TRBV7-2 and TRBJ2-1; D not resolved. V lost 2 bases and J lost 8, with 7 bases in between. The CDR3 sequence is 12 residues long. Germline CDR1 SGHTA, CDR2 FQGNSA. The CDR3 bases that were read are TGTGCCAGCAGCTTAAAGCTGTATGAG. It specifies CASSLKLYE. The entire CDR3 reads CASSLKLYEQFF.

Concerning this clone itself: The read is 3 residues too short to cover the CDR3 end, so that end is filled in from the germline J gene. The chain carries TRBV29-1 and TRBJ2-2, with D unresolved. Looked up from germline, CDR1 is SQVTM and CDR2 is ANQGSEA. Between the trimmed V and J ends, which lost 7 bases and 4 bases, there was a span of 10 bases. The length of the CDR3 is 12 residues. The CDR3 DNA, read in part, is TGCAGCGCGATACATTTCACCGGGGAG. This codes for CSAIHFTGE. The complete CDR3 protein is CSAIHFTGELFF.

About this clone itself: The read is 3 residues too short to cover the CDR3 end, so that end is filled in from the germline J gene. The rearrangement joins TRBV18 to TRBJ1-6; weak D call: TRBD1 (5 bases). Germline CDR1 is KGHSH and CDR2 is LQKENI. The V gene lost 3 bases and the J gene lost 8 bases, with 11 bases spanning the gap. The CDR3 has 14 residues. The CDR3 spells CASSPGGGHSPLHF. The covered CDR3 bases are TGTGCCAGCTCACCGGGGGGGGGTCATTCACCC.

A note on this clone: The read ends 3 residues early relative to the CDR3; the germline J gene fills the gap. The rearrangement joins TRBV7-3 to TRBJ2-7; TRBD2 aligns across 12 bases. The junction had 4 bases not matched to a gene; V was cut back by 5 bases and J by 2 bases. This CDR3 is built from 15 residues. Per germline, CDR1 SGHTA and CDR2 FQGTGA. The CDR3 loop is CASSVTSGGPYEQYF. The sequenced CDR3 bases are TGTGCCAGCAGCGTGACTAGCGGGGGACCCTACGAG. Variable domain in full (rest from reference TRBV7-3 and TRBJ2-7): GAGVSQTPSNKVTEKGKYVELRCDPISGHTALYWYRQSLGQGPEFLIYFQGTGAADDSGLPNDRFFAVRPEGSVSTLKIQRTERGDSAVYLCASSVTSGGPYEQYFGPGTRLTVT.

About this clone itself: Coverage ceases 3 residues before the CDR3 finishes, and the germline J gene fills in the end. The chain links TRBV7-9 to TRBJ1-1; D is perhaps TRBD1 (5 bases). Germline V gives CDR1 SEHNR, CDR2 FQNEAQ (reference sequence). The CDR3 length is 14 residues. With 2 bases removed from V and 3 bases from J, the gap between germline ends came to 10 bases. The CDR3 loop is CASSLQGQDTEAFF. The sequenced CDR3 bases are TGTGCCAGCAGCTTACAGGGTCAGGACACTGAA.

Note on this clone: The CDR3 goes on 3 residues after the read ends, and that part is filled in from the germline J gene. The chain combines TRBV20-1 with TRBJ2-1, with 12 bases lining up with TRBD2. V shed 5 bases and J 5 bases; nucleotides not matched to a gene: 7. Germline V CDR1 and CDR2: DFQATT, SNEGSKA (reference sequence). The length of the CDR3 is 15 residues. The CDR3: CSAEQLAGGHNEQFF. CDR3 DNA, as far as it was read: TGCAGTGCTGAACAACTAGCGGGGGGCCACAATGAG.

As for this clone: The read terminates 3 residues before the CDR3 end, so the remaining end is supplied by the germline J gene. V usage is TRBV7-2 and J usage is TRBJ2-1, with D possibly TRBD1 on 6 matching bases. The germline V gene encodes CDR1 SGHTA and CDR2 FQGNSA. Trimming shortened V by 1 base and J by 4 bases, and 11 bases separated the two germline ends. CDR3 length: 15 residues. CDR3 loop: CASSLGTGPYNEQFF. Partial CDR3 DNA: TGTGCCAGCAGCTTAGGAACAGGGCCATACAATGAG.

For this clone: Coverage ceases 3 residues before the CDR3 finishes, and the germline J gene fills in the end. The V call is TRBV7-9, the J call TRBJ1-1, with a weak D call TRBD1 (5 bases). The CDR3 has 14 amino acids. Germline CDR1 is SEHNR and CDR2 is FQNEAQ (reference sequence). V was pared by 5 bases and J by 3 bases, with 13 bases between. Here the CDR3 reads CASSPRGGHTEAFF. The sequenced part of the CDR3 DNA is TGTGCCAGCAGCCCCCGGGGGGGACACACTGAA.

Comments on this clone: Read sequence stops 3 residues before the CDR3 end, and the germline J gene provides the missing end. J is TRBJ2-1 and V is TRBV6-2 or TRBV6-3; TRBD2 is a possible D gene (7 bases). V was cut by 7 bases and J by 6 bases, with 13 bases left in between. Per the germline V gene, CDR1 is MNHEY and CDR2 is SVGEGT. The CDR3 is 13 amino acids. CDR3 in amino acids: CASTIGGLNEQFF. The sequenced part of the CDR3 DNA is TGTGCCAGCACCATCGGGGGGCTCAATGAG.

A note on this clone: The read falls 3 residues short of the CDR3 end, and the missing part is taken from the germline J gene. This chain joins TRBV18 and TRBJ1-1; the D gene is possibly TRBD1 (5 bases). Germline CDR1 and CDR2: KGHSH and LQKENI. The CDR3 totals 15 residues. The CDR3 here is CASSGTGVQSPEAFF. The sequenced CDR3 bases are TGTGCCAGCTCAGGAACGGGGGTCCAAAGCCCCGAA.

A remark on this clone: Read data end 3 residues before the CDR3 end; the end is taken from the germline J gene. This sequence joins TRBV18 and TRBJ1-4, with D perhaps TRBD1 (6 bases). Germline lookup yields CDR1 KGHSH and CDR2 LQKENI. V gave up 3 bases and J gave up 5 bases, with 10 bases separating them. The CDR3 runs to 14 residues. The DNA read from the CDR3 is TGTGCCAGCTCACCGGACAGTGGGAATGAAAAA. Its protein is CASSPDSGNEK. The whole CDR3 sequence is CASSPDSGNEKLFF.

A remark on this clone: Coverage ceases 3 residues before the CDR3 finishes, and the germline J gene fills in the end. The chain joins TRBV19 to TRBJ2-7; D unresolved. The germline V and J ends were trimmed by 3 bases and 2 bases, with 11 bases remaining between them. The CDR3 spans 14 residues. The germline V gene encodes CDR1 LNHDA and CDR2 SQIVND (reference sequence). CDR3 bases read: TGTGCCAGTAGTATCATCTGGCAGGCCTACGAG. Amino acids: CASSIIWQAYE. The whole CDR3 protein is CASSIIWQAYEQYF.

To note about this clone: The CDR3 end falls 3 residues outside the read, so it is completed with the germline J gene. The rearrangement uses TRBV29-1 and TRBJ2-3; 9 nucleotides match TRBD1. There are 14 residues in the CDR3. Germline CDR1 reads SQVTM; CDR2 reads ANQGSEA. Partial CDR3 DNA: TGCAGCGTTGGAATGACAGGGGGGCTGGAGACG. Translating gives CSVGMTGGLET. The complete CDR3 protein is CSVGMTGGLETQYF.

A remark on this clone: The read gets to within 3 residues of the CDR3 end, and the germline J gene fills in the rest. The genes are TRBV7-2 and TRBJ1-1, with no clear D. Germline loops: CDR1 SGHTA, CDR2 FQGNSA. This CDR3 region has 13 residues. V was pared by 6 bases and J by 3 bases, with 11 bases between. CDR3 protein: CASSRQEDTEAFF. CDR3 DNA (partial): TGTGCCAGCAGTCGTCAGGAGGACACTGAA. Variable domain in full (rest from reference TRBV7-2 and TRBJ1-1): GAGVSQSPSNKVTEKGKDVELRCDPISGHTALYWYRQSLGQGLEFLIYFQGNSAPDKSGLPSDRFSAERTGGSVSTLTIQRTQQEDSAVYLCASSRQEDTEAFFGQGTRLTVV.

On this clone: The read comes to an end 3 residues before the CDR3 does, leaving the germline J gene to fill in the end. This sequence joins TRBV20-1 and TRBJ2-5, with unresolved D. V lost 4 bases and J 5 bases, leaving 8 bases between the germline ends. Germline lookup yields CDR1 DFQATT and CDR2 SNEGSKA (reference sequence). CDR3 length: 11 amino acids. The sequenced part of the CDR3 DNA is TGCAGTGCTATTCCCGCGGAGACC. As protein: CSAIPAET. In full, the CDR3 reads CSAIPAETQYF.

A word on this clone: The sequenced fragment ends 3 residues before the CDR3 boundary, so the rest is inferred from the germline J gene. This sequence joins TRBV30 and TRBJ2-7; TRBD1 agrees at 7 bases. Losses at the gene ends were 8 bases for V and 2 bases for J; bases not matched to a gene: 3. Germline values: CDR1 GTSNPN, CDR2 SVGIG (reference sequence). The CDR3 is 11 amino acids. This chain's CDR3 is CAVQGAYEQYF. The covered CDR3 bases are TGTGCCGTGCAGGGGGCCTACGAG. The variable domain in full, completed from reference TRBV30 and TRBJ2-7, reads SQTIHQWPATLVQPVGSPLSLECTVEGTSNPNLYWYRQAAGRGLQLLFYSVGIGQISSEVPQNLSASRPQDRQFILSSKKLLLSDSGFYLCAVQGAYEQYFGPGTRLTVT.

A remark on this clone: The read is 3 residues too short to cover the CDR3 end, so that end is filled in from the germline J gene. The chain combines TRBV2 with TRBJ2-2; possibly TRBD1 for D (5 bases). This CDR3 region has 14 residues. Germline lookup yields CDR1 SNHLY and CDR2 FYNNEI. V lost 2 bases and J lost 1, with 5 bases in between. The CDR3 here is CASSEQGNTGELFF. Incomplete CDR3 DNA: TGTGCCAGCAGTGAACAGGGGAACACCGGGGAG. Supplemented by reference TRBV2 and TRBJ2-2, the full variable domain reads EPEVTQTPSHQVTQMGQEVILRCVPISNHLYFYWYRQILGQKVEFLVSFYNNEISEKSEIFDDQFSVERPDGSNFTLKIRSTKLEDSAMYFCASSEQGNTGELFFGEGSRLTVL.

Details on this clone: The CDR3 end falls 3 residues outside the read, so it is completed with the germline J gene. J is TRBJ1-2 and V is TRBV7-2, with a possible D match to TRBD1 (5 bases). The CDR3 sequence is 15 residues long. The V gene's germline CDR1 is SGHTA and CDR2 FQGNSA. CDR3 DNA (partial): TGTGCCAGCAGCCCAGCTCCGCCAGGGTCGTACGAC. This encodes CASSPAPPGSYD. The full CDR3 reads CASSPAPPGSYDYTF.

On this clone: Read sequence stops 3 residues before the CDR3 end, and the germline J gene provides the missing end. The rearrangement joins TRBV2 to TRBJ1-5; TRBD1 agrees at 7 bases. V was pared by 7 bases and J by 0 bases, with 6 bases of the junction left unmatched. CDR1 is SNHLY, CDR2 FYNNEI, per germline. The CDR3 sequence is 15 residues long. CDR3 amino acids: CASTPGQISNQPQHF. The sequenced CDR3 bases are TGTGCCAGCACCCCGGGACAGATTAGCAATCAGCCC.

Concerning this clone: The read comes to an end 3 residues before the CDR3 does, leaving the germline J gene to fill in the end. V is TRBV2 and J is TRBJ2-5; TRBD1 agrees at 10 bases. This CDR3 region has 13 residues. Germline V gene sequence: CDR1 SNHLY, CDR2 FYNNEI. V dropped 8 bases and J dropped 1; count of bases not matched to a gene: 1. The CDR3 protein is CASRDRGQETQYF. The part of the CDR3 DNA that was read is TGTGCCAGCCGGGACAGGGGCCAAGAGACC.

Notes on this clone: The CDR3 end is not reached by the read, which stops 3 residues before it; the germline J gene fills it in. This chain joins TRBV7-9 and TRBJ2-2; D remains unclear. The CDR3 loop spans 14 amino acids. Germline lookup yields CDR1 SEHNR and CDR2 FQNEAQ (reference sequence). CDR3 DNA, as far as it was read: TGTGCCAGCAGCCTCCACGGGTTGAATGAAAAG. Protein sequence: CASSLHGLNEK. The CDR3, in full, reads CASSLHGLNEKLFF.

About this clone: The CDR3 goes on 3 residues after the read ends, and that part is filled in from the germline J gene. The V call is TRBV7-3, the J call TRBJ1-6; 9 bases map to TRBD1. Germline CDR1 is SGHTA and CDR2 is FQGTGA. The V gene end was trimmed by 6 bases and the J gene end by 7 bases; junction bases not matched to a gene: 10. CDR3 length: 16 residues. The part of the CDR3 DNA that was read is TGTGCCAGCAGGTTCTCCGACAGGGGGACGAATTCACCC. Protein sequence: CASRFSDRGTNSP. The whole CDR3 protein reads CASRFSDRGTNSPLHF.

Points on this clone: With the read ending 3 residues before the CDR3 end, the germline J gene is used to fill in that end. The V gene is TRBV6-1, the J gene TRBJ2-5; 7 bases fit TRBD1. The CDR3 consists of 13 residues. CDR1 and CDR2 from the germline V gene are MNHNS and SASEGT. The part of the CDR3 DNA that was read is TGTGCCAGCAGTGAAGAGGGGGCGCGAACC. Its translation: CASSEEGART. The complete CDR3 sequence is CASSEEGARTQYF.

On this clone itself: The read terminates 3 residues before the CDR3 end, so the remaining end is supplied by the germline J gene. V is TRBV2 and J is TRBJ1-1, with D possibly TRBD1 on 5 matching bases. This CDR3 has 15 amino acids. Germline lookup yields CDR1 SNHLY and CDR2 FYNNEI. Trimming shortened V by 2 bases and J by 6 bases, and 16 bases separated the two germline ends. CDR3 sequence: CASSETAGLYAEAFF. The DNA read from the CDR3 is TGTGCCAGCAGTGAAACGGCAGGGCTTTACGCTGAA.

The CDR3 protein is CSASDRGGTDTQYF. The CDR3 bases that were read are TGCAGTGCTAGCGACAGGGGAGGCACAGATACG. The chain carries TRBV20-1 and TRBJ2-3, with 8 bases identical to TRBD1. Sequencing ends 3 residues short of the CDR3 end; the germline J gene provides the rest. Unmatched junction bases numbered 3, after V lost 3 bases and J lost 1 base. Germline CDR1 DFQATT, CDR2 SNEGSKA (reference sequence). CDR3 length: 14 residues.